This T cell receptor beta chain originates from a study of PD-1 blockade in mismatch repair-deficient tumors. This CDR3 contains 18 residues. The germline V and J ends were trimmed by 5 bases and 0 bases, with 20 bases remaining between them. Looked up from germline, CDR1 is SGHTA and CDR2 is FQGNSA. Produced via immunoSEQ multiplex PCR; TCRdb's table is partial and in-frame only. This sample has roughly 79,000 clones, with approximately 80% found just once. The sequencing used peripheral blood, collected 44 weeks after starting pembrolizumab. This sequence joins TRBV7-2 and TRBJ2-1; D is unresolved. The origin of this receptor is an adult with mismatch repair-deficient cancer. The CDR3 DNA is TGTGCCAGCAGCCCAGAGGTTTGGCAAGCCAGCTCCTACAATGAGCAGTTCTTC. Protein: CASSPEVWQASSYNEQFF.